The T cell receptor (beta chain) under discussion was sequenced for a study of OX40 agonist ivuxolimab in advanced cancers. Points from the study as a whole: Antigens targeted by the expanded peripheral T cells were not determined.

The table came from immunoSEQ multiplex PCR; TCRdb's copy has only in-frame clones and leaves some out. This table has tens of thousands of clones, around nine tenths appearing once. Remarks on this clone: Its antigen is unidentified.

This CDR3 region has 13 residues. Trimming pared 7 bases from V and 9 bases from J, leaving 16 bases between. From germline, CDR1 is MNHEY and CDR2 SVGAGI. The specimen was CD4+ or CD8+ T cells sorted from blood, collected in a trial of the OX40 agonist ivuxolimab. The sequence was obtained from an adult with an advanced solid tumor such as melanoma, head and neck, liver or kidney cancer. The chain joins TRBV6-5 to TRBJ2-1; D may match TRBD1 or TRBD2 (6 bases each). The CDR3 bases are TGTGCCAGCACGGGGGCCCCCCCCGGTGAGCAGTTCTTC. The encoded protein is CASTGAPPGEQFF.